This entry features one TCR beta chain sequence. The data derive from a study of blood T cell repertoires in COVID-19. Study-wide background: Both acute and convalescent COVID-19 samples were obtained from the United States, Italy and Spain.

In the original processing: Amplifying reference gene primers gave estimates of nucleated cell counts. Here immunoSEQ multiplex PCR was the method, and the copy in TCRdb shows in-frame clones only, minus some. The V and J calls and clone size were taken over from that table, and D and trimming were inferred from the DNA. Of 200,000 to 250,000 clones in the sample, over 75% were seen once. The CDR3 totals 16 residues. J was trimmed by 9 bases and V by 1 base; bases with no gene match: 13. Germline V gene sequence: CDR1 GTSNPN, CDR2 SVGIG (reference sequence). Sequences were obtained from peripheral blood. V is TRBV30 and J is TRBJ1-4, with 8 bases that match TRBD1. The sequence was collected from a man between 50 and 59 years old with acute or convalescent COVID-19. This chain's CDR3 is CAWSATDRGIWKKLFF. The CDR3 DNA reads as TGTGCCTGGAGTGCGACAGACAGGGGCATTTGGAAAAAACTGTTTTTT.